This T cell receptor beta chain was found in a study of CXCR3-negative and CXCR3-positive naive CD8 T cells. Study-wide results and limits: TRBV-TRBJ usage matched between naive CXCR3-negative and CXCR3-positive cells but not between memory cells. Researchers report that CXCR3-positive naive cells carry more hydrophobic TRB CDR3s than CXCR3-negative naive cells. Naive subsets expressed similar surface CD5; TRB CDR3 features served to infer TCR strength.

With respect to this clonotype: Its specificity is unknown.

The authors made the TRB cDNA libraries by 5' RACE using UMI labels. For each CDR3 protein, TCRdb gives one entry from its re-call of the 5' RACE reads, without DNA. Recorded for this sample: 90,000 to 150,000 distinct CDR3 sequences. The CDR3 has 15 residues. CDR1 is MDHEN and CDR2 is SYDVKM in the germline V gene. Sequenced input: naive CXCR3+ CD8+ T cells from blood. Subset noted: CD45RO-CCR7+CD27+CD95- naive CD8+ T cells expressing CXCR3 (TNR3+). The chain recombines TRBV28 with TRBJ2-3; TCRdb's assignment of TRBD1 cannot be checked, as there is no DNA. This TCR was recovered from a human donor in good health. Some clones in this sample may be carry-over from other donors' samples. The CDR3 reads CASSSTGIVTDTQYF.